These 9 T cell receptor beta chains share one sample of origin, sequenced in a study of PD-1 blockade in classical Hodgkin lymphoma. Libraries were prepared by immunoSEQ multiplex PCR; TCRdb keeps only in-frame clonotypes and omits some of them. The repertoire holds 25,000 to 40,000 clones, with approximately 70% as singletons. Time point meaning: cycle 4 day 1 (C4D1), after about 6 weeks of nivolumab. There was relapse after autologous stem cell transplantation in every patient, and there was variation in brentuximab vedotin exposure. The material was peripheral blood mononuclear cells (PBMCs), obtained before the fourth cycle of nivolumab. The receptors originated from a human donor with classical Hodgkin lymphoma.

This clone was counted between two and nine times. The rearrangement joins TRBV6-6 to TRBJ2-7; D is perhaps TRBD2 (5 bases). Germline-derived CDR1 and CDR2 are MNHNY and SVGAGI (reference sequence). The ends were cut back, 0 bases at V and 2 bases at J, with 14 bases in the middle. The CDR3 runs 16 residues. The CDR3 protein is CASSYSSLAGTYEQYF. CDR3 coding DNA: TGTGCCAGCAGTTACTCATCGCTAGCAGGAACCTACGAGCAGTACTTC.

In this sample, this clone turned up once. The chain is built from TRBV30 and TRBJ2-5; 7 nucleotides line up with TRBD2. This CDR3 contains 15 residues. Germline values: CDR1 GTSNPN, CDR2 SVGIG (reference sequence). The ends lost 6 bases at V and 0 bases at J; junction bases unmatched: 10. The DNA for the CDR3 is TGTGCCTGTCAACGGGGCGGGGGATACCAAGAGACCCAGTACTTC. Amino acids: CACQRGGGYQETQYF.

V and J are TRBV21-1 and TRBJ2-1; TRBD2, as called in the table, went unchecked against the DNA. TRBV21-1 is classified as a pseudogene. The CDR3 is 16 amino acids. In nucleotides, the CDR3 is TGTGCCAGCAGCGAGGGAAACGTAAGCTCCTACAATGAGCAGTTCTTC. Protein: CASSEGNVSSYNEQFF.

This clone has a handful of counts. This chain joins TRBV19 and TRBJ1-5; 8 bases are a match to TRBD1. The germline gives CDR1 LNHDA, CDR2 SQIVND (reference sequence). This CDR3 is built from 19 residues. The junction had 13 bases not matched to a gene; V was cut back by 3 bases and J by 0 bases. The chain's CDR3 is CASSIYSGGLKFSNQPQHF. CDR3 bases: TGTGCCAGTAGTATCTACTCAGGGGGCCTTAAATTTAGCAATCAGCCCCAGCATTTT.

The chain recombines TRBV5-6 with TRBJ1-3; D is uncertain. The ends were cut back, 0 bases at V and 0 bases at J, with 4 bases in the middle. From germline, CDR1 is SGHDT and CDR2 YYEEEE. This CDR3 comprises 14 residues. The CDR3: CASSLGNSGNTIYF. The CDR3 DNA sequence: TGTGCCAGCAGCTTGGGAAACTCTGGAAACACCATATATTTT.

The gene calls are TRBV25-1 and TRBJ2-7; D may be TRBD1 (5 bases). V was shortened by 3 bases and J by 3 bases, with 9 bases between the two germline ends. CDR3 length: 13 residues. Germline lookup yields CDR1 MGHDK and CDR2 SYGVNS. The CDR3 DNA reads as TGTGCCAGCAGTGACAGGGAAATCTACGAGCAGTACTTC. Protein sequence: CASSDREIYEQYF.

CDR3 region: CAISPRGIVPFSYEQYF. Here the CDR3 DNA reads TGTGCCATCAGTCCCCGGGGGATAGTTCCTTTTTCCTACGAGCAGTACTTC. V gene TRBV10-3 combines with J gene TRBJ2-7, with D maybe TRBD2 (6 bases). V was shortened by 5 bases and J by 1 base, with 21 bases between the two germline ends. CDR1 ENHRY and CDR2 SYGVKD come from the germline V gene. This CDR3 region has 17 residues.

This CDR3 is CASSLKTGPTDTQYF. The CDR3 DNA reads as TGTGCCAGCAGCCTCAAGACAGGGCCCACAGATACGCAGTATTTT. The rearrangement joins TRBV9 to TRBJ2-3; 7 bases are a match to TRBD1. Losses at the gene ends were 4 bases for V and 2 bases for J; bases not matched to a gene: 7. CDR3 size: 15 residues. Germline V lookup: CDR1 SGDLS, CDR2 YYNGEE.

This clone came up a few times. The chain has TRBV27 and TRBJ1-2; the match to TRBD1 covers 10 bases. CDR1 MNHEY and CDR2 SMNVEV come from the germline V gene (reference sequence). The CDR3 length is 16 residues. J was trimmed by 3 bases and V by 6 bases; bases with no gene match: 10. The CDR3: CASSKQGTGVDYGYTF. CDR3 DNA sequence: TGTGCCAGCAGCAAACAAGGGACAGGGGTGGACTATGGCTACACCTTC.